This T cell receptor beta chain was captured in a study of T cell changes during pregnancy in multiple sclerosis. Germline CDR1 reads SGHNT; CDR2 reads YYREEE (reference sequence). J gave up 6 bases and V 1 base, and 7 bases lay outside the gene matches. There are 14 residues in the CDR3. Sequencing was performed with immunoSEQ multiplex PCR; in TCRdb, only in-frame clones are kept and a portion is missing. The repertoire holds around 60,000 clones, with 88% as singletons. The clonotype was recovered from a female donor with multiple sclerosis, enrolled in a pregnancy study. V and J are TRBV5-4 and TRBJ2-7; 7 nucleotides align to TRBD2. Sequenced here: peripheral blood, sampled in the first trimester of pregnancy. For the CDR3, the DNA is TGTGCCAGCAGCTTGTTGGGAGGGGTTAGCGAGCAGTACTTC. It is translated as CASSLLGGVSEQYF.